This T cell receptor beta chain comes out of a study of T cell responses to AZD1222 COVID-19 vaccine. General observations from the study: Donor demographics were predominantly white British with a female majority; clonal diversity may be underestimated. Baseline serology detected seropositivity in only six or seven AZD1222 recipients. Spike-spanning, vaccine-associated CD4 TCRs were dominant at 160-218 and 743-854.

Clones were read by immunoSEQ multiplex PCR, and TCRdb kept only the in-frame ones, dropping some. The sample lists some 120,000 clones, over 75% occurring once. Germline V gene sequence: CDR1 MDHEN, CDR2 SYDVKM. V lost 3 bases to trimming and J lost 6 bases; unmatched junction nucleotides: 11. This CDR3 region has 15 residues. Concerning this clone itself: The target antigen is unknown.

This chain joins TRBV28 and TRBJ2-7, with TRBD1 matching over 7 bases. This receptor was obtained from an adult in good health. This specimen consisted of peripheral blood, obtained on day 0 of AZD1222 vaccination. In nucleotides, the CDR3 is TGTGCCAGCAGTTTTTCGCCCCAGGGGGTAGGCGAGCAGTACTTC. Translating gives CASSFSPQGVGEQYF.